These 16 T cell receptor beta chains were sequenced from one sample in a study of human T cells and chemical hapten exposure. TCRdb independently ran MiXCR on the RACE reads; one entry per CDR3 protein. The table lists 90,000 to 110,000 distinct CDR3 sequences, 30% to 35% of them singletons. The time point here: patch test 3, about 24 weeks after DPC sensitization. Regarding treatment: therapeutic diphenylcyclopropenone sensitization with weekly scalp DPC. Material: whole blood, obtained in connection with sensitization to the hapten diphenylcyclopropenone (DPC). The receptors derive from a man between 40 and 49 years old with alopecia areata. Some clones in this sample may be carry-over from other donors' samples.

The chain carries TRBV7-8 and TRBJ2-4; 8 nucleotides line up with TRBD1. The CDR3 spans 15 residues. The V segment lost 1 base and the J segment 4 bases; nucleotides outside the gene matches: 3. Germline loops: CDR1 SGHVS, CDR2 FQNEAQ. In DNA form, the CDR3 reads TGTGCCAGCAGCTTAGGGGGACAGGAAAAAAACATTCAGTACTTC. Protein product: CASSLGGQEKNIQYF.

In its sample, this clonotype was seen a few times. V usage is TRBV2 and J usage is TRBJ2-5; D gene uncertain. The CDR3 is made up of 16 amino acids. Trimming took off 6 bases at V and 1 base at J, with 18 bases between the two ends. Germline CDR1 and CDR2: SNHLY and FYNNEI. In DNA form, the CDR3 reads TGTGCCAGCAGGAACCCGCCGTTTGGTCTCCAAGAGACCCAGTACTTC. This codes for CASRNPPFGLQETQYF.

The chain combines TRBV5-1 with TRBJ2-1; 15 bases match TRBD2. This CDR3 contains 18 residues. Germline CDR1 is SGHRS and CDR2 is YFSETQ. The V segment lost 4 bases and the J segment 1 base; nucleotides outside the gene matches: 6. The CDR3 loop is CASSPGLAGGESYNEQFF. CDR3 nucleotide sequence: TGCGCCAGCAGCCCGGGACTAGCGGGAGGCGAATCCTACAATGAGCAGTTCTTC.

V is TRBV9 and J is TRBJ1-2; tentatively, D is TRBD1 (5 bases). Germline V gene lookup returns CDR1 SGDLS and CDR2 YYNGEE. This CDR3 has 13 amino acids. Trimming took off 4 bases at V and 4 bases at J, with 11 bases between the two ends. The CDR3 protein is CASSPRTSYGYTF. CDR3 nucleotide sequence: TGTGCCAGCAGCCCCCGGACAAGCTATGGCTACACCTTC.

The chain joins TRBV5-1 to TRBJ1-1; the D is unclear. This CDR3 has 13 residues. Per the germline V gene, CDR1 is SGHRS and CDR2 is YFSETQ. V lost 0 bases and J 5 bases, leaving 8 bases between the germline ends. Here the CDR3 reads CASSLVMDTEAFF. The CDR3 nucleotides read TGCGCCAGCAGCTTGGTGATGGATACTGAAGCTTTCTTT.

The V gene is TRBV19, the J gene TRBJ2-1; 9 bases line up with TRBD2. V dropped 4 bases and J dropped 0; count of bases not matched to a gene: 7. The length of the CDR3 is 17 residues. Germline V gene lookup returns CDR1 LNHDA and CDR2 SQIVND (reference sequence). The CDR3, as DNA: TGTGCCAGTAGTACAGTTCTAGCGGGGAGCTCCTACAATGAGCAGTTCTTC. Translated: CASSTVLAGSSYNEQFF.

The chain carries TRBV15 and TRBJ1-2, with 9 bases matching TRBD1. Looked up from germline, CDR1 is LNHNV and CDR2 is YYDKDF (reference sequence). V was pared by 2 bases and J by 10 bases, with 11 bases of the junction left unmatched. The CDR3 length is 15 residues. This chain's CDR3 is CATSRPGRDRAYYTF. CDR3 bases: TGTGCCACCAGCAGACCAGGCCGGGACAGGGCTTACTACACCTTC.

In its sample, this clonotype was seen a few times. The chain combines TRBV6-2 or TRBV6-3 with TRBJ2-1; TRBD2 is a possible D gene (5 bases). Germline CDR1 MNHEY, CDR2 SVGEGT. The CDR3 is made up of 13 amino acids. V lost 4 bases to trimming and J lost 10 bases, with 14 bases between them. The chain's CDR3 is CASSWRWLGEQFF. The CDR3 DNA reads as TGTGCCAGCAGTTGGAGGTGGCTAGGGGAGCAGTTCTTC.

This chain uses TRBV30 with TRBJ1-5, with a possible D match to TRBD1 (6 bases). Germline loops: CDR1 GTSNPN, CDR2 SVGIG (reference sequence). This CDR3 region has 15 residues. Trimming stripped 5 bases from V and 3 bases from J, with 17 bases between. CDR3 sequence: CAWGLGGAVNQPQHF. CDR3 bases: TGTGCCTGGGGACTCGGGGGCGCGGTCAATCAGCCCCAGCATTTT. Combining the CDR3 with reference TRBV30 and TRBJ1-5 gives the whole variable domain SQTIHQWPATLVQPVGSPLSLECTVEGTSNPNLYWYRQAAGRGLQLLFYSVGIGQISSEVPQNLSASRPQDRQFILSSKKLLLSDSGFYLCAWGLGGAVNQPQHFGDGTRLSIL.

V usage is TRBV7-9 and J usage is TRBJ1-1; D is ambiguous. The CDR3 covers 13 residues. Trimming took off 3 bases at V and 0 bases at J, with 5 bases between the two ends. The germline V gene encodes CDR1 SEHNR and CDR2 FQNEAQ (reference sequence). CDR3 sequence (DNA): TGTGCCAGCAGCTTTGAGATGAACACTGAAGCTTTCTTT. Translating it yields CASSFEMNTEAFF.

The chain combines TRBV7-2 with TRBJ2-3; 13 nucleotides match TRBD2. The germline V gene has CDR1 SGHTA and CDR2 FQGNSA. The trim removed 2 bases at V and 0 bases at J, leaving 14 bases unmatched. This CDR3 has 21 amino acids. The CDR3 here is CASSLISGLAGVGGSTDTQYF. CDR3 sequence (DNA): TGTGCCAGCAGCTTAATTAGTGGACTAGCGGGAGTAGGAGGAAGCACAGATACGCAGTATTTT.

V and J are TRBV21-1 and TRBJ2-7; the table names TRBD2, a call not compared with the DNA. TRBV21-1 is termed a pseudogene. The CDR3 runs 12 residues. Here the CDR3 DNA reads TGTGCCAGCAGCGGGACTAGCGCCGAGCAGTACGTC. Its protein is CASSGTSAEQYV.

The DNA of the CDR3 is TGTGCCAGCAACCCCCGGCCGGATACGCAGTATTTT. Protein: CASNPRPDTQYF. The rearrangement joins TRBV7-8 to TRBJ2-3, with D unresolved. V was shortened by 7 bases and J by 6 bases, with 11 bases between the two germline ends. Germline V gene sequence: CDR1 SGHVS, CDR2 FQNEAQ. The length of the CDR3 is 12 residues.

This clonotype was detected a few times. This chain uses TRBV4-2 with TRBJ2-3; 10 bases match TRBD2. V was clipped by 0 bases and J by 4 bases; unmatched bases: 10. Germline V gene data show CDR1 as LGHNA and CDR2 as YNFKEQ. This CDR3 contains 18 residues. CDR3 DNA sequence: TGTGCCAGCAGCCAAGAAGGCGAAGCGGGAGGGATCTCAGATACGCAGTATTTT. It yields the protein CASSQEGEAGGISDTQYF.

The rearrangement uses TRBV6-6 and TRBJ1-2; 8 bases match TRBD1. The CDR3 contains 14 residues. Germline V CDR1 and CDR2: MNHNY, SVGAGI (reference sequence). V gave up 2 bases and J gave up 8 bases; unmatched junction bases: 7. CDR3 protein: CASSYGTGLDGYTF. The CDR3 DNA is TGTGCCAGCAGTTACGGGACAGGCCTAGACGGCTACACCTTC.

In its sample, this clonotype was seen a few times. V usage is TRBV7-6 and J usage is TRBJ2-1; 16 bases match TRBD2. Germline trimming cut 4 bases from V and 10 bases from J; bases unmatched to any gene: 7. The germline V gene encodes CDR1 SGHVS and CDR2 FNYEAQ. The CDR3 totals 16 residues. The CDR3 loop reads CASSWGLAGGPGEQFF. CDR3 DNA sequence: TGTGCCAGCAGCTGGGGACTAGCGGGAGGGCCTGGAGAGCAGTTCTTC. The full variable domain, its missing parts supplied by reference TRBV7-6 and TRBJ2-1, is GAGVSQSPRYKVTKRGQDVALRCDPISGHVSLYWYRQALGQGPEFLTYFNYEAQQDKSGLPNDRFSAERPEGSISTLTIQRTEQRDSAMYRCASSWGLAGGPGEQFFGPGTRLTVL.